This TCR beta chain was identified in a study of graft-versus-host responses after intestinal transplantation. Germline loops: CDR1 LNHDA, CDR2 SQIVND (reference sequence). CDR3 length equals 16 residues. With V trimmed by 5 bases and J by 3 bases, 8 bases remained unmatched. Sequencing was performed with immunoSEQ multiplex PCR; in TCRdb, only in-frame clones are kept and a portion is missing. The table records some 90,000 clones, around 92% of them present only once. Whole-study results and caveats: Detected in recipient marrow were GvH clones, some of which were first observed in ileum or blood.

On this clone: Its antigen is undetermined.

V usage is TRBV19 and J usage is TRBJ2-7; TRBD2 matches 12 bases. Sequencing was performed on unstimulated CD8+ T cells sorted from spleen or lymph node cells, taken before transplant. The source is a human donor who was the organ donor for an intestinal transplant. CDR3 region: CASSLTSGGTYYEQYF. The CDR3 coding sequence is TGTGCCAGTAGTCTAACTAGCGGGGGGACATACTACGAGCAGTACTTC. The full variable domain, its missing parts supplied by reference TRBV19 and TRBJ2-7, is DGGITQSPKYLFRKEGQNVTLSCEQNLNHDAMYWYRQDPGQGLRLIYYSQIVNDFQKGDIAEGYSVSREKKESFPLTVTSAQKNPTAFYLCASSLTSGGTYYEQYFGPGTRLTVT.